The clone carrying this T cell receptor beta chain was detected once. The antigen is undetermined. The sample originates from a study of PD-L1 blockade in urothelial cancer. Regarding the study as a whole: When pretreatment blood TCR clonality was below the median, it predicted better survival.

Produced via immunoSEQ multiplex PCR; TCRdb's table is partial and in-frame only. The sample contains more than 50,000 clones, roughly 80% of which appear only once. Specimen: PBMCs, collected around atezolizumab (anti-PD-L1) treatment. The TCR comes from a man in his 70s with urothelial cancer.

As DNA, the CDR3 is TGTGCCAGTAGTATGCTAGCGGGAAACTCCTACAATGAGCAGTTCTTC. Translated: CASSMLAGNSYNEQFF. The chain carries TRBV19 and TRBJ2-1, with TRBD2 matching over 9 bases. Trimming took 3 bases from V and 0 from J; bases not matched to a gene: 3. The CDR3 runs 16 residues. Germline V gene data show CDR1 as LNHDA and CDR2 as SQIVND (reference sequence).